This record looks at one TCR beta chain sequence and its context. The CDR3 contains 15 residues. Germline CDR1 SGHTA, CDR2 FQGNSA. V was trimmed by 1 base and J by 1 base, leaving 8 bases between them. The data stem from a study of blood T cell repertoires in COVID-19. Using immunoSEQ multiplex PCR, the repertoire was profiled, and TCRdb retains in-frame clones only, with some absent. The repertoire holds 250,000 to 350,000 clones, with around 90% as singletons. The sample taken for sequencing was PBMCs or T cells enriched from blood (not recorded which). This receptor was taken from a woman under 30 with acute COVID-19. The V gene is TRBV7-2, the J gene TRBJ1-5, with D possibly TRBD1 on 6 matching bases. CDR3 residues: CASSLEGESNQPQHF. In DNA, the CDR3 is TGTGCCAGCAGCTTAGAGGGGGAGAGCAATCAGCCCCAGCATTTT.